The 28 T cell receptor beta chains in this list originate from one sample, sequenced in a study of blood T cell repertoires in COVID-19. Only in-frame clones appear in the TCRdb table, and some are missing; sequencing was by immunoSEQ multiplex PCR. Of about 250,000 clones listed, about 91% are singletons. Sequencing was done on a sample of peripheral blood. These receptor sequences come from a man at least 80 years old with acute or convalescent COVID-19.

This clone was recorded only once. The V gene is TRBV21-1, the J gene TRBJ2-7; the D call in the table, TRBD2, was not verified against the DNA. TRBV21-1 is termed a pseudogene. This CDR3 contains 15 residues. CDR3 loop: CASSKGAGASYEQYF. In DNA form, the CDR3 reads TGTGCCAGCAGCAAAGGAGCGGGAGCGTCCTACGAGCAGTACTTC.

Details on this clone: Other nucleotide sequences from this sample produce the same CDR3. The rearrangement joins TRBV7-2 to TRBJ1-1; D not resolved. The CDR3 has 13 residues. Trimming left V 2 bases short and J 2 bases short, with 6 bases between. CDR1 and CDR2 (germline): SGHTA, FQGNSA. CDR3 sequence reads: CASSLTENTEAFF. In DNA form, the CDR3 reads TGTGCCAGCAGCTTAACAGAAAACACTGAAGCTTTCTTT.

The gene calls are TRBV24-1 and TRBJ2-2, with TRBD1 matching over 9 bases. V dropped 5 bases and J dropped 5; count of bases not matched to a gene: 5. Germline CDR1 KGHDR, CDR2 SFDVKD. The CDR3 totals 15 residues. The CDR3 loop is CATSGRTGDTGELFF. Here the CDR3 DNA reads TGTGCCACCAGTGGCAGGACAGGGGATACCGGGGAGCTGTTTTTT.

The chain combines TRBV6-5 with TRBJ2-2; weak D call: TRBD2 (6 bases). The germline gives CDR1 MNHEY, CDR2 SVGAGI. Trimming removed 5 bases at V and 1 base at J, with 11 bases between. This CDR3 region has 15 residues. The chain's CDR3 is CASSLDGRNTGELFF. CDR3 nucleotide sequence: TGTGCCAGCAGTCTAGACGGGAGGAACACCGGGGAGCTGTTTTTT.

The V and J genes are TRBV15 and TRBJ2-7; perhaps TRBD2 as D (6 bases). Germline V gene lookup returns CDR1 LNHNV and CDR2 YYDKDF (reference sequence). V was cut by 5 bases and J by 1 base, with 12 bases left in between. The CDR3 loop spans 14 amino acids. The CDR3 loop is CATSRVAESYEQYF. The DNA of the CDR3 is TGTGCCACCAGCCGGGTAGCGGAGTCCTACGAGCAGTACTTC.

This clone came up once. CDR3 DNA sequence: TGTGCCACCAGTGATTTAGACTCTCCCCAGTATTTT. Amino acid sequence: CATSDLDSPQYF. V is TRBV24-1 and J is TRBJ2-3; D ambiguous. This CDR3 contains 12 residues. The V end was cut by 1 base, the J end by 12 bases, with 10 bases between. Per germline, CDR1 KGHDR and CDR2 SFDVKD.

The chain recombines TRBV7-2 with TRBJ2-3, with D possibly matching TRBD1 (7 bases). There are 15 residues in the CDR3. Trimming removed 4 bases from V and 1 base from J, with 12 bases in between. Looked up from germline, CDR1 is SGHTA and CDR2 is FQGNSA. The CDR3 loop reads CASSSQGGGTDTQYF. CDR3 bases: TGTGCCAGCAGCTCCCAGGGGGGAGGCACAGATACGCAGTATTTT. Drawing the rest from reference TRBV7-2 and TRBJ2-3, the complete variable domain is GAGVSQSPSNKVTEKGKDVELRCDPISGHTALYWYRQSLGQGLEFLIYFQGNSAPDKSGLPSDRFSAERTGGSVSTLTIQRTQQEDSAVYLCASSSQGGGTDTQYFGPGTRLTVL.

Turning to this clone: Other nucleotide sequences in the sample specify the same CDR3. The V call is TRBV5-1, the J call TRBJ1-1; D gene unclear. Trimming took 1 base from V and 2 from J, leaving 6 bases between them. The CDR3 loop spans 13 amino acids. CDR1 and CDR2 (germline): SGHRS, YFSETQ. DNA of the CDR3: TGCGCCAGCAGCTTGACAGAAAACACTGAAGCTTTCTTT. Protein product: CASSLTENTEAFF.

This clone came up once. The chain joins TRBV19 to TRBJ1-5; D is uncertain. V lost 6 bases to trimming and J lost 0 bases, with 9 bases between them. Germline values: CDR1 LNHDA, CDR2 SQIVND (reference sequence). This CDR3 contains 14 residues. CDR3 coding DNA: TGTGCCAGTAGATCGACTTATAGCAATCAGCCCCAGCATTTT. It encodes CASRSTYSNQPQHF.

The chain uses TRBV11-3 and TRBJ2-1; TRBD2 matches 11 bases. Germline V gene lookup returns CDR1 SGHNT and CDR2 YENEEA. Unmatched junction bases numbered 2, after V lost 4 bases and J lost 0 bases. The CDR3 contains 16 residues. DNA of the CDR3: TGTGCCAGCAGCTCGACTAGCGGGATCTCCTACAATGAGCAGTTCTTC. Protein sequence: CASSSTSGISYNEQFF.

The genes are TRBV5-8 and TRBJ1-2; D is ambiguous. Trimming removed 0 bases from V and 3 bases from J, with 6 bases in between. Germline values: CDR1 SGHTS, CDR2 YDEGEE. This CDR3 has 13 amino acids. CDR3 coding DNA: TGTGCCAGCAGCTTGGACAGAGACTATGGCTACACCTTC. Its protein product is CASSLDRDYGYTF.

This CDR3 reads CASSTVEASSYNSPLHF. The CDR3 DNA reads TGTGCCAGCAGTACCGTGGAGGCCAGCTCCTATAATTCACCCCTCCACTTT. The chain combines TRBV28 with TRBJ1-6, with D uncertain. The V end lost 5 bases, the J end lost 0 bases, and 14 bases lay between the germline ends. CDR1 is MDHEN, CDR2 SYDVKM, per germline. This CDR3 is 17 amino acids long.

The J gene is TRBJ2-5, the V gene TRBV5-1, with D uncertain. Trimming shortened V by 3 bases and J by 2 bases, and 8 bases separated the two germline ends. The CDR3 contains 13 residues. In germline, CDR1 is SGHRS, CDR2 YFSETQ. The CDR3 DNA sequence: TGCGCCAGCAGCTGGAGTCAGCAAGAGACCCAGTACTTC. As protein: CASSWSQQETQYF.

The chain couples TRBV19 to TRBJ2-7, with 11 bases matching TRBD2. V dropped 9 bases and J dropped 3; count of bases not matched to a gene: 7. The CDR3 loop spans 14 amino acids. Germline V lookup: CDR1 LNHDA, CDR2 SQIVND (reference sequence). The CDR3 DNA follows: TGTGCCAGCCTTTTCGGGACTAGCGGCTACGAGCAGTACTTC. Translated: CASLFGTSGYEQYF.

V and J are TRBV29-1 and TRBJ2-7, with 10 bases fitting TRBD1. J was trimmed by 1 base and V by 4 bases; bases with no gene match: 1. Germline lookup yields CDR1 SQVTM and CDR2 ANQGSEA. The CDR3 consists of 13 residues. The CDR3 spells CSVGGQGSYEQYF. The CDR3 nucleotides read TGCAGCGTTGGGGGACAGGGGTCCTACGAGCAGTACTTC.

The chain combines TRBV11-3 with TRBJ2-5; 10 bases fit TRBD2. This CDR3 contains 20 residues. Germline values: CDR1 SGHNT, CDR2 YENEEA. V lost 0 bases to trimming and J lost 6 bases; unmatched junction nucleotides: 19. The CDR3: CASSLENYTLSGRARKTQYF. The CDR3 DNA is TGTGCCAGCAGCTTAGAAAACTATACACTAAGCGGGAGGGCCCGGAAGACCCAGTACTTC.

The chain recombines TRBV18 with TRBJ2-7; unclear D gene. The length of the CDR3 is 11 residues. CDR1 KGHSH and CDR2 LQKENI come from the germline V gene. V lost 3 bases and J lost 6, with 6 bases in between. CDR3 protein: CASSPSREQYF. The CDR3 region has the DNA TGTGCCAGCTCACCGTCTCGCGAGCAGTACTTC. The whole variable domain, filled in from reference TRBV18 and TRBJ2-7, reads NAGVMQNPRHLVRRRGQEARLRCSPMKGHSHVYWYRQLPEEGLKFMVYLQKENIIDESGMPKERFSAEFPKEGPSILRIQQVVRGDSAAYFCASSPSREQYFGPGTRLTVT.

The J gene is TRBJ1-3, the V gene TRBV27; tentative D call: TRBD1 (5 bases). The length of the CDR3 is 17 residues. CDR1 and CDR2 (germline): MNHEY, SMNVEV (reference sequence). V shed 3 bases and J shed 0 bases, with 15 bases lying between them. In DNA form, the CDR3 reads TGTGCCAGCAGTTTTGCGGGGGGACCGCGCTCTGGAAACACCATATATTTT. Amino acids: CASSFAGGPRSGNTIYF.

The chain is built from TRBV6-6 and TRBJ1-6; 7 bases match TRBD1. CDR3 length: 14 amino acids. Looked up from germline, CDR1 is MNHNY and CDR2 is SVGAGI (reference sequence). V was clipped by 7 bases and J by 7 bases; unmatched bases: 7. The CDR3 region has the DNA TGTGCCAGCATCGTGACAGGGTCAAATTCACCCCTCCACTTT. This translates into CASIVTGSNSPLHF.

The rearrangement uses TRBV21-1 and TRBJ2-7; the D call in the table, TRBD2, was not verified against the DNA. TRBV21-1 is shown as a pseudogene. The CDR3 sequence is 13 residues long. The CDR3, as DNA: TGTGCCAGCAGCAAAGCCATAGACTACGAGCAGTACTTC. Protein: CASSKAIDYEQYF.

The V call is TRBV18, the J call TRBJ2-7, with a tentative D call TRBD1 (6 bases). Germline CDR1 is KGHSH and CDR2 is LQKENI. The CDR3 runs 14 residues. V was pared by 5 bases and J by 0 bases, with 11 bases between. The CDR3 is CASSSGALSYEQYF. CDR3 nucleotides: TGTGCCAGCTCATCAGGGGCCCTCTCCTACGAGCAGTACTTC.

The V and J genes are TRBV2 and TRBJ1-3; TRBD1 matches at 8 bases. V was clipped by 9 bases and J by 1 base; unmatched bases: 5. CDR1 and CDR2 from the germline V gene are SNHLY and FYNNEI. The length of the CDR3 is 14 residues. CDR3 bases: TGTGCCAGTGGGACAGGAGGGTCTGGAAACACCATATATTTT. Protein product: CASGTGGSGNTIYF.

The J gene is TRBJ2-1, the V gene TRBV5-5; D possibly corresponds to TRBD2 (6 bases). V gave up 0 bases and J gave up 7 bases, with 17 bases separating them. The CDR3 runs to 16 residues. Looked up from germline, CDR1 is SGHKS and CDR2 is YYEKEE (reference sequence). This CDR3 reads CASSLEAGGVGNEQFF. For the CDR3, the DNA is TGTGCCAGCAGCTTGGAGGCAGGAGGGGTCGGGAATGAGCAGTTCTTC.

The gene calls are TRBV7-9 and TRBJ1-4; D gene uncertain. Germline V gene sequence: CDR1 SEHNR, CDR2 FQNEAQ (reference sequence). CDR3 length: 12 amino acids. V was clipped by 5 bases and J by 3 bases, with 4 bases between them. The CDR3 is CASSISNEKLFF. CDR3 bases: TGTGCCAGCAGCATATCTAATGAAAAACTGTTTTTT.

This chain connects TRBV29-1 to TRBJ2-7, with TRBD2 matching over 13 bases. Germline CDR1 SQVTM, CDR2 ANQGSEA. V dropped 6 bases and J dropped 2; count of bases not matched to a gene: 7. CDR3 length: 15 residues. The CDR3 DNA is TGCAGCGTCCGGACTAGCGGGGGCCCCCCCTACGAGCAGTACTTC. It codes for CSVRTSGGPPYEQYF.

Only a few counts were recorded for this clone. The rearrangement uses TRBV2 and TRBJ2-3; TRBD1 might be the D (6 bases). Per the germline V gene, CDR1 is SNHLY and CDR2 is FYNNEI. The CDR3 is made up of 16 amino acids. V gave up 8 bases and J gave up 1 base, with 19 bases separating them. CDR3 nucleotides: TGTGCCAGCTCCACGGGATCGGGACACCGCACAGATACGCAGTATTTT. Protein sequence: CASSTGSGHRTDTQYF.

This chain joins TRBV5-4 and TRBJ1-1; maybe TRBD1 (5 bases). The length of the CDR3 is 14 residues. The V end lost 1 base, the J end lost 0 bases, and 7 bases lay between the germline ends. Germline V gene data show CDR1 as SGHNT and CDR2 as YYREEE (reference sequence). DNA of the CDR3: TGTGCCAGCAGCTTGAGGGGTTTGAACACTGAAGCTTTCTTT. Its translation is CASSLRGLNTEAFF.

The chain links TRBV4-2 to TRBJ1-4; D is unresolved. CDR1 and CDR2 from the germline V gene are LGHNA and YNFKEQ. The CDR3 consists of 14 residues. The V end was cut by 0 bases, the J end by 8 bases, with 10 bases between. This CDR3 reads CASSQEREEEKLFF. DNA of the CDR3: TGTGCCAGCAGCCAAGAAAGGGAGGAGGAAAAACTGTTTTTT.